The present TCR beta chain was sequenced within a study of blood T cell repertoires in COVID-19. About the research overall: Some COVID-19 samples were acute and others convalescent; all came from the United States, Italy and Spain. PBMCs, B-cell-depleted T cells, or T cells were the source of the cDNA or gDNA that made up the material.

Original analysis: By means of reference gene primer amplification, nucleated cell counts were estimated. The method was immunoSEQ multiplex PCR; TCRdb's version includes in-frame clones alone and lacks a portion of them. The V and J calls and the clone size are those of that table, but D and trimming were determined from the DNA. The sample lists 130,000 to 150,000 clones, roughly 90% occurring once. The CDR3 sequence is 16 residues long. Sequenced: peripheral blood. The receptor's source is a man between 70 and 80 years old with acute or convalescent COVID-19. The chain employs TRBV12-2 and TRBJ1-1; TRBD1 is taken as the D call from the table, unchecked against the DNA. TRBV12-2 counts as a pseudogene. The CDR3 coding sequence is TGTGCAAGTCGCTTAGCGCAGGGAAGGGCGGACACTGAAGCTTTCTTT. Translated, it gives CASRLAQGRADTEAFF.